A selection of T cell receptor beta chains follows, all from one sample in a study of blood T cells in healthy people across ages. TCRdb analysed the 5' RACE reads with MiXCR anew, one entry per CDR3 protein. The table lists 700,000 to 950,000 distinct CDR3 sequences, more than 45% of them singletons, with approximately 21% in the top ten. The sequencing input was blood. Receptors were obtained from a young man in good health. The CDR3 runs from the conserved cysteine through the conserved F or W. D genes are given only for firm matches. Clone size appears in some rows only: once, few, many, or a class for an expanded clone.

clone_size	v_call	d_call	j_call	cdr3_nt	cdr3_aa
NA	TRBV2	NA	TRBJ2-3	TGTGCCAGCAGTAGGAGGGGTAGCGGTACAGATACGCAGTATTTT	CASSRRGSGTDTQYF
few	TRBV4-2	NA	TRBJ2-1	TGTGCCAGCAGCCAAGAAGTCGGGGCCGCAGCGGAGCAGTTCTTC	CASSQEVGAAAEQFF
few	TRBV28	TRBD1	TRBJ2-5	TGTGCCAGCAGTTTAACTAGGACAGGACGAGAGACCCAGTACTTC	CASSLTRTGRETQYF
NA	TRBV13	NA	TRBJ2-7	TGTGCCAGCAGCTTAGGGGAAATCGACGAGCAGTACTTC	CASSLGEIDEQYF
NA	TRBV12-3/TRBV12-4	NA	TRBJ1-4	TGTGCCGGCGCCCCGGACGGGGTGTGGGAAAAACTGTTTTTT	CAGAPDGVWEKLFF
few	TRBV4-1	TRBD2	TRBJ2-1	TGCGCCAGCAGCCGCTTAACTAGCGGGGGGCTATATGAGCAGTTCTTC	CASSRLTSGGLYEQFF
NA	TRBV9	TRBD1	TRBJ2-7	TGTGCCAGCAGCGTTAGTCCGGGACAGGCTAGGGGAACCCAGTACTTC	CASSVSPGQARGTQYF
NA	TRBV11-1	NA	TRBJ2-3	TGTGCCAGCAGCCGAATGAGCACAGATACGCAGTATTTT	CASSRMSTDTQYF
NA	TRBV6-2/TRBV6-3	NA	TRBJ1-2	TGTGCCAGCAGTTACTCATTCAAGGGACATGGCTACACCTTC	CASSYSFKGHGYTF
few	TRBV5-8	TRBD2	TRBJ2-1	TGTGCCAGCAGCTTGAGTAGCGGGAGTCGGGATGAGCAGTTCTTC	CASSLSSGSRDEQFF
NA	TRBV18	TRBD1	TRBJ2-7	TGCGCCAGCTCACTCGACAGGGCCGAGCAGTACTTC	CASSLDRAEQYF
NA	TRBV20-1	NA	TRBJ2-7	TGCAGTGCTTACGGGGTGACCGACAGTTCAATCGCTAGCTCCTACGAGCAGTACTTC	CSAYGVTDSSIASSYEQYF
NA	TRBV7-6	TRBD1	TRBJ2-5	TGTGCCAGCATCGAGGAGACAGGGGAAGAGACCCAGTACTTC	CASIEETGEETQYF
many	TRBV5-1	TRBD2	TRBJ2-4	TGCGCCAGCTGTAGCGGGGGGTGGAGAGACATTCAGTACTTC	CASCSGGWRDIQYF
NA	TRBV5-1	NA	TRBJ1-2	TGCGCCAGCAGTACGGTGTCGGGGATATATGGCTACACCTTC	CASSTVSGIYGYTF
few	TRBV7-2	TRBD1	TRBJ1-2	TGTGCCAGCAGTACTGCGGGGCAGGGGGCGCATGGCTACACCTTC	CASSTAGQGAHGYTF